Listed below are T cell receptor beta chains from one sample, sequenced in a study of vaccination and CD4 T cells after COVID-19. Their target antigens are unknown. TCRdb itself ran the PCR reads through MiXCR, one entry per CDR3 protein. The data contain fewer than 15,000 distinct CDR3 sequences, roughly three fifths of them seen just once; the ten biggest clones take up under 15%. Material: CD4+ T cells from blood, cultured in vitro. The receptor set was obtained from a human donor who had recovered from COVID-19. CDR3s include the opening cysteine and the closing phenylalanine or tryptophan. D genes are given only for firm matches. Clone size is shown for a subset of rows, as once, few, many or a class of expanded clone.

d_gene | len | j_gene | abundance | v_gene | CDR3aa | CDR3nt
. | 13 | TRBJ1-2 | . | TRBV6-1 | CASRRDRYYGYTF | TGTGCCAGCAGGCGCGACCGCTACTATGGCTACACCTTC
. | 14 | TRBJ1-2 | . | TRBV7-8 | CASSLEGSNYGYTF | TGTGCCAGCAGCTTAGAAGGGTCTAACTATGGCTACACCTTC
TRBD1 | 16 | TRBJ1-4 | . | TRBV7-3 | CASSSARQGSNEKLFF | TGTGCCAGCAGCTCAGCTAGACAGGGCTCTAATGAAAAACTGTTTTTT
TRBD2 | 14 | TRBJ2-1 | few | TRBV27 | CATRQTSGRNEQFF | TGTGCCACCAGGCAGACTAGCGGGAGAAATGAGCAGTTCTTC
TRBD1 | 14 | TRBJ2-3 | . | TRBV10-3 | CAISRDRGPYTQYF | TGTGCCATCAGCAGGGACAGGGGGCCGTATACGCAGTATTTT
. | 14 | TRBJ1-2 | few | TRBV7-2 | CASSLGLSGGGYTF | TGTGCCAGCAGCTTGGGGCTATCGGGGGGTGGCTACACCTTC
. | 13 | TRBJ2-2 | . | TRBV10-3 | CAIRRISPGELFF | TGTGCCATCAGGCGGATTAGCCCCGGGGAGCTGTTTTTT
. | 12 | TRBJ2-1 | . | TRBV6-2/TRBV6-3 | CAIGGVYNEQFF | TGTGCCATAGGAGGGGTGTACAATGAGCAGTTCTTC
. | 13 | TRBJ2-1 | once | TRBV9 | CASSPFSYNEQFF | TGTGCCAGCAGCCCCTTTTCCTACAATGAGCAGTTCTTC
TRBD1 | 16 | TRBJ2-7 | . | TRBV5-4 | CASSPRQGANSYEQYF | TGTGCCAGCAGCCCCCGACAGGGGGCTAACTCCTACGAGCAGTACTTC
. | 17 | TRBJ1-4 | . | TRBV20-1 | CSAPLRRSDFQTEKLFF | TGCAGTGCACCTCTCCGCCGATCCGATTTCCAAACCGAAAAACTGTTTTTT
. | 15 | TRBJ1-5 | . | TRBV28 | CASKQPRGGNQPQHF | TGTGCCAGCAAGCAACCTCGTGGTGGGAATCAGCCCCAGCATTTT
TRBD1 | 15 | TRBJ1-5 | few | TRBV28 | CASSFDRGGNQPQHF | TGTGCCAGCAGCTTTGACAGGGGCGGCAATCAGCCCCAGCATTTT
. | 13 | TRBJ1-1 | . | TRBV7-2 | CASSPPGVTEAFF | TGTGCCAGCAGCCCCCCAGGGGTTACTGAAGCTTTCTTT
TRBD2 | 15 | TRBJ2-1 | few | TRBV19 | CASSVGTSGYNEQFF | TGTGCCAGTAGTGTGGGGACTAGCGGTTACAATGAGCAGTTCTTC
TRBD1 | 16 | TRBJ2-1 | few | TRBV20-1 | CSASIRWTGNNNEQFF | TGCAGTGCTAGTATTCGATGGACAGGGAATAACAATGAGCAGTTCTTC
. | 14 | TRBJ2-2 | . | TRBV5-4 | CASSLGSRTGELFF | TGTGCCAGCAGCTTGGGGTCAAGGACCGGGGAGCTGTTTTTT
TRBD2 | 13 | TRBJ2-7 | . | TRBV7-6 | CASSRDRAGEQYF | TGTGCCAGCAGCCGGGACCGAGCGGGGGAGCAGTACTTC
. | 14 | TRBJ1-2 | . | TRBV6-1 | CASRRIGGPYGYTF | TGTGCCAGCAGAAGAATTGGCGGACCCTATGGCTACACCTTC
TRBD2 | 15 | TRBJ2-3 | . | TRBV7-8 | CASSTGLAGRDTQYF | TGTGCCAGCAGCACTGGACTAGCGGGAAGAGATACGCAGTATTTT
TRBD2 | 17 | TRBJ2-1 | . | TRBV20-1 | CSAREWLAGDVSNEQFF | TGCAGTGCTAGAGAGTGGCTAGCGGGAGATGTAAGCAATGAGCAGTTCTTC
. | 15 | TRBJ1-5 | . | TRBV19 | CASSFRQNYNQPQHF | TGTGCCAGTAGTTTTCGACAGAACTATAATCAGCCCCAGCATTTT
TRBD1 | 17 | TRBJ2-2 | . | TRBV15 | CATSRGGGQGYTGELFF | TGTGCCACCAGCAGGGGGGGGGGACAGGGATACACCGGGGAGCTGTTTTTT
. | 12 | TRBJ1-4 | . | TRBV2 | CASRVGTEKLFF | TGTGCCAGTAGGGTCGGTACTGAAAAACTGTTTTTT
. | 14 | TRBJ1-4 | once | TRBV7-2 | CASSLVSGNEKLFF | TGTGCCAGCAGCTTAGTGTCAGGGAATGAAAAACTGTTTTTT
TRBD2 | 15 | TRBJ2-1 | . | TRBV2 | CASADGGSSYNEQFF | TGTGCCAGCGCGGACGGCGGGAGCTCCTACAATGAGCAGTTCTTC
. | 17 | TRBJ1-5 | . | TRBV6-2/TRBV6-3 | CASSYSNIRHPREPQHF | TGTGCCAGCAGTTACTCGAATATCCGACATCCTAGGGAACCCCAGCATTTT
TRBD2 | 16 | TRBJ2-3 | . | TRBV6-2/TRBV6-3 | CASSRRMGGPSDTQYF | TGTGCCAGCAGTCGTAGGATGGGAGGGCCCTCAGATACGCAGTATTTT
. | 15 | TRBJ1-1 | . | TRBV10-3 | CAISERGGVNTEAFF | TGTGCCATCAGTGAACGAGGTGGGGTGAACACTGAAGCTTTCTTT
. | 13 | TRBJ2-7 | . | TRBV19 | CASSKAGSYEQYF | TGTGCCAGTAGTAAAGCGGGTTCCTACGAGCAGTACTTC
TRBD2 | 16 | TRBJ2-3 | . | TRBV20-1 | CSAQSLLAGDLDTQYF | TGCAGTGCTCAGAGCTTACTAGCGGGAGATCTAGATACGCAGTATTTT
. | 14 | TRBJ1-6 | . | TRBV10-3 | CAIRAGTVGSPLHF | TGTGCCATCAGAGCGGGGACGGTGGGCTCACCCCTCCACTTT
. | 14 | TRBJ2-7 | . | TRBV6-1 | CASSRTVTGAEQYF | TGTGCCAGCAGTCGGACCGTCACTGGGGCCGAGCAGTACTTC
. | 17 | TRBJ1-5 | . | TRBV19 | CASSIDLRAAGYQPQHF | TGTGCCAGTAGTATAGATCTGAGGGCGGCAGGATATCAGCCCCAGCATTTT
TRBD1 | 14 | TRBJ1-1 | few | TRBV29-1 | CSVHAQGKHGQAFF | TGCAGCGTCCACGCACAGGGGAAGCATGGACAAGCTTTCTTT
. | 14 | TRBJ2-2 | . | TRBV20-1 | CSARGNLGAGELFF | TGCAGTGCTAGAGGGAATCTAGGGGCCGGGGAGCTGTTTTTT
TRBD1 | 15 | TRBJ1-2 | . | TRBV29-1 | CSVQKTGQGVVGYTF | TGCAGCGTTCAGAAAACGGGACAGGGGGTAGTTGGCTACACCTTC
. | 15 | TRBJ1-3 | few | TRBV6-1 | CASTTRAASGNTIYF | TGTGCCAGCACCACCCGGGCCGCCTCTGGAAACACCATATATTTT
. | 16 | TRBJ2-7 | . | TRBV12-3/TRBV12-4 | CASSLGRARSSYEQYF | TGTGCCAGCAGTCTTGGTCGGGCAAGAAGCTCCTACGAGCAGTACTTC
. | 16 | TRBJ2-7 | . | TRBV7-9 | CASSCIGQNNSYEQYF | TGTGCCAGCAGCTGCATAGGACAGAACAACTCCTACGAGCAGTACTTC
. | 17 | TRBJ2-5 | few | TRBV25-1 | CASSESGSGGPGETQYF | TGTGCCAGCAGTGAATCGGGTAGCGGAGGCCCGGGAGAGACCCAGTACTTC
. | 15 | TRBJ1-5 | few | TRBV15 | CATSRDGNSNQPQHF | TGTGCCACCAGCCGGGACGGAAATAGCAATCAGCCCCAGCATTTT
TRBD2 | 15 | TRBJ2-5 | . | TRBV20-1 | CSARRLAGVQETQYF | TGCAGTGCTAGACGACTAGCGGGAGTTCAAGAGACCCAGTACTTC
. | 13 | TRBJ1-5 | . | TRBV12-3/TRBV12-4 | CASSFTGNQPQHF | TGTGCCAGCAGTTTCACAGGCAATCAGCCCCAGCATTTT
TRBD1 | 16 | TRBJ2-7 | . | TRBV6-2/TRBV6-3 | CASSYLSRTGIHEQYF | TGTGCCAGCAGTTACCTTTCTCGGACAGGGATCCACGAGCAGTACTTC
TRBD2 | 16 | TRBJ2-1 | . | TRBV7-9 | CASSFIAGGRYNEQFF | TGTGCCAGCAGCTTCATAGCGGGAGGGCGATACAATGAGCAGTTCTTC
. | 16 | TRBJ2-1 | . | TRBV28 | CASSNSGTDSYNEQFF | TGTGCCAGCAGCAACTCCGGGACGGACTCCTACAATGAGCAGTTCTTC
. | 12 | TRBJ2-3 | few | TRBV2 | CASKEGSDTQYF | TGTGCCAGCAAGGAGGGGAGCGATACGCAGTATTTT
TRBD1 | 15 | TRBJ2-1 | . | TRBV19 | CASSIRGQGYNEQFF | TGTGCCAGTAGTATAAGGGGACAGGGCTACAATGAGCAGTTCTTC
. | 14 | TRBJ1-6 | . | TRBV5-1 | CASSLAGIPSPLHF | TGCGCCAGCAGCTTGGCTGGCATACCTTCACCCCTCCACTTT
. | 16 | TRBJ1-1 | . | TRBV5-1 | CASSLGRQSSNTEAFF | TGCGCCAGCAGCTTGGGCCGGCAGAGTTCCAACACTGAAGCTTTCTTT
TRBD1 | 14 | TRBJ2-3 | . | TRBV12-3/TRBV12-4 | CASSDRGITDTQYF | TGTGCCAGCAGCGACAGGGGCATCACAGATACGCAGTATTTT